These 21 T cell receptor beta chains originate from one sample sequenced in a study of identical twins. TCRdb re-analysed the 5' RACE reads in MiXCR, keeping a single row per CDR3 protein. The sample carries 450,000 to 500,000 distinct CDR3 sequences, roughly an eighth recorded once. The same sample was also studied in work on yellow fever vaccine responses in identical twins.

Input material: CD4+ T cells sorted from blood. The receptors shown here come from a woman under 30 in good health.

This clonotype was counted a few times. The genes are TRBV15 and TRBJ2-5; 9 nucleotides line up with TRBD1. This CDR3 comprises 17 residues. Germline CDR1 and CDR2: LNHNV and YYDKDF (reference sequence). V shed 5 bases and J 1 base; nucleotides not matched to a gene: 11. CDR3 nucleotides: TGTGCCACCAGCCGCCGACCGGGACAGGGCTTCCAAGAGACCCAGTACTTC. The encoded protein is CATSRRPGQGFQETQYF. The entire variable domain, with the rest obtained from reference TRBV15 and TRBJ2-5, is as follows: DAMVIQNPRYQVTQFGKPVTLSCSQTLNHNVMYWYQQKSSQAPKLLFHYYDKDFNNEADTPDNFQSRRPNTSFCFLDIRSPGLGDTAMYLCATSRRPGQGFQETQYFGPGTRLLVL.

The chain couples TRBV5-1 to TRBJ1-1, with a possible D match to TRBD1 (5 bases). CDR1 and CDR2 (germline): SGHRS, YFSETQ. The CDR3 is 15 amino acids. Between the trimmed V and J ends, which lost 0 bases and 6 bases, there was a span of 15 bases. Here the CDR3 reads CASSLVTGARAEAFF. The DNA of the CDR3 is TGCGCCAGCAGCTTGGTTACCGGAGCCAGGGCTGAAGCTTTCTTT.

This clonotype was counted between two and nine times. V is TRBV5-1 and J is TRBJ2-7, with 12 positions matching TRBD2. This CDR3 comprises 16 residues. Germline CDR1 and CDR2: SGHRS and YFSETQ. Trimming removed 1 base from V and 2 bases from J; junction bases left unmatched: 4. The CDR3 region is CASSLSPSGGAYEQYF. CDR3 DNA: TGCGCCAGCAGCTTGTCCCCTAGCGGGGGGGCCTACGAGCAGTACTTC.

The V call is TRBV5-6, the J call TRBJ2-2; 10 bases are a match to TRBD2. The length of the CDR3 is 17 residues. The trim removed 0 bases at V and 4 bases at J, leaving 6 bases unmatched. CDR1 is SGHDT and CDR2 is YYEEEE in the germline V gene. CDR3 residues: CASSLVLAGVSTGELFF. The CDR3 DNA sequence: TGTGCCAGCAGCTTGGTGCTAGCGGGAGTGTCCACCGGGGAGCTGTTTTTT. The full variable domain, with the rest looked up from reference TRBV5-6 and TRBJ2-2, is DAGVTQSPTHLIKTRGQQVTLRCSPKSGHDTVSWYQQALGQGPQFIFQYYEEEERQRGNFPDRFSGHQFPNYSSELNVNALLLGDSALYLCASSLVLAGVSTGELFFGEGSRLTVL.

This clonotype has a count of ten or more. The J gene is TRBJ2-7, the V gene TRBV4-1; no firm D call. V was trimmed by 1 base and J by 0 bases, leaving 10 bases between them. The CDR3 runs 15 residues. Germline loops: CDR1 MGHRA, CDR2 YSYEKL. CDR3 amino acids: CASSQGQRSSYEQYF. The CDR3 DNA reads TGCGCCAGCAGCCAAGGCCAGCGTTCCTCCTACGAGCAGTACTTC.

This clonotype was seen more than once but under ten times. This chain links TRBV6-1 with TRBJ1-2; D is unclear. The V end lost 6 bases, the J end lost 4 bases, and 9 bases lay between the germline ends. This CDR3 spans 12 amino acids. CDR1 and CDR2 from the germline V gene are MNHNS and SASEGT. CDR3: CASSLDIYGYTF. In DNA form, the CDR3 reads TGTGCCAGCAGCCTCGACATCTATGGCTACACCTTC.

At least ten counts were recorded for this clonotype. CDR3 residues: CASNRGPIADTQYF. In DNA, the CDR3 is TGCGCCAGCAATCGGGGACCTATCGCAGATACGCAGTATTTT. The V and J genes are TRBV5-1 and TRBJ2-3; the D call may be TRBD1 or TRBD2 (5 bases each). Trimming removed 6 bases from V and 4 bases from J, with 15 bases in between. The CDR3 spans 14 residues. The germline CDR1 and CDR2 sequences are SGHRS and YFSETQ.

In this sample, this clonotype turned up a few times. This rearrangement joins TRBV29-1 to TRBJ2-5, with 7 positions matching TRBD2. V lost 4 bases to trimming and J lost 4 bases; unmatched junction nucleotides: 12. CDR3 length equals 15 residues. The germline CDR1 and CDR2 sequences are SQVTM and ANQGSEA. CDR3 in DNA: TGCAGCGTTGTGTGGTGGGAGGGTACATCAGAGACCCAGTACTTC. This sequence encodes CSVVWWEGTSETQYF.

The V and J genes are TRBV20-1 and TRBJ2-2; 8 bases fit TRBD1. The CDR3 runs to 14 residues. Germline assignment: CDR1 DFQATT and CDR2 SNEGSKA (reference sequence). The V segment lost 1 base and the J segment 7 bases; nucleotides outside the gene matches: 5. The CDR3 nucleotides read TGCAGTGCTAGAGTCAGGGGGCCTAGCGGGGAGCTGTTTTTT. This encodes CSARVRGPSGELFF.

Only a few counts were recorded for this clonotype. The genes are TRBV6-5 and TRBJ2-1, with D perhaps TRBD2 (6 bases). The CDR3 length is 15 residues. V dropped 4 bases and J dropped 4 bases, with 14 bases sitting between them. The V gene's germline CDR1 is MNHEY and CDR2 SVGAGI. The CDR3 DNA is TGTGCCAGCAGTTCCCCGGGACTGGGGTACAATGAGCAGTTCTTC. The encoded protein is CASSSPGLGYNEQFF.

This clonotype was seen a handful of times. The J gene is TRBJ2-7, the V gene TRBV5-1, with TRBD2 matching 7 bases. The germline CDR1 and CDR2 sequences are SGHRS and YFSETQ. This CDR3 contains 14 residues. V dropped 3 bases and J dropped 2; count of bases not matched to a gene: 5. CDR3 sequence: CASSWEGTPYEQYF. The CDR3 coding sequence is TGCGCCAGCAGCTGGGAGGGAACGCCCTACGAGCAGTACTTC.

The chain uses TRBV5-1 and TRBJ2-1, with 7 bases fitting TRBD1. Unmatched junction bases numbered 11, after V lost 4 bases and J lost 4 bases. Germline values: CDR1 SGHRS, CDR2 YFSETQ. This CDR3 is 16 amino acids long. CDR3 sequence reads: CASSPDRTGHYNEQFF. The CDR3 DNA follows: TGCGCCAGCAGCCCAGATCGGACAGGTCATTACAATGAGCAGTTCTTC.

This clonotype was observed a few times. The chain combines TRBV5-6 with TRBJ2-3; D is unresolved. Germline CDR1 reads SGHDT; CDR2 reads YYEEEE. CDR3 length: 14 amino acids. V lost 4 bases and J lost 2, with 11 bases in between. The CDR3 sequence: CASSVETITDTQYF. The CDR3 DNA follows: TGTGCCAGCAGCGTTGAAACTATCACAGATACGCAGTATTTT. The full variable domain, rest sourced from reference TRBV5-6 and TRBJ2-3, is DAGVTQSPTHLIKTRGQQVTLRCSPKSGHDTVSWYQQALGQGPQFIFQYYEEEERQRGNFPDRFSGHQFPNYSSELNVNALLLGDSALYLCASSVETITDTQYFGPGTRLTVL.

For this clonotype: One junction end disagrees with the germline gene, perhaps due to a read error. The chain combines TRBV7-7 with TRBJ2-5; TRBD1 matches 8 bases. The germline V gene encodes CDR1 SSHAT and CDR2 FNYEAQ (reference sequence). This CDR3 has 16 amino acids. CDR3 amino acids: CASSLGSGQGRETQYF. For the CDR3, the DNA is TGTGCTAGCAGCTTAGGGTCTGGACAGGGACGAGAGACCCAGTACTTC.

This clonotype occurred once. V is TRBV20-1 and J is TRBJ2-7; no reliable D call. Germline loops: CDR1 DFQATT, CDR2 SNEGSKA (reference sequence). The CDR3 totals 14 residues. V lost 3 bases to trimming and J lost 0 bases, with 12 bases between them. Written as DNA, the CDR3 is TGCAGTGCTAGTCGTAGGGCAGTCTCCTACGAGCAGTACTTC. Translating it yields CSASRRAVSYEQYF.

This sequence joins TRBV2 and TRBJ2-5, with TRBD1 as a possible D gene (5 bases). The CDR3 has 12 residues. Germline V gives CDR1 SNHLY, CDR2 FYNNEI. The V gene lost 8 bases and the J gene lost 0 bases, with 7 bases spanning the gap. The DNA for the CDR3 is TGTGCCAGCTGCAGGGACCAAGAGACCCAGTACTTC. It yields the protein CASCRDQETQYF.

The chain uses TRBV10-3 and TRBJ2-3, with D possibly TRBD1 on 6 matching bases. The CDR3 contains 13 residues. Per the germline V gene, CDR1 is ENHRY and CDR2 is SYGVKD. Trimming cost V 6 bases and J 4 bases, with 11 bases left between them. The chain's CDR3 is CAISPAGADTQYF. CDR3 in DNA: TGTGCCATCAGCCCGGCAGGGGCAGATACGCAGTATTTT.

This chain connects TRBV12-3 or TRBV12-4 to TRBJ2-5; D possibly corresponds to TRBD2 (5 bases). V was cut by 4 bases and J by 3 bases, with 12 bases left in between. The CDR3 runs to 14 residues. The CDR3 sequence is CASSWTAGEETQYF. CDR3 bases: TGTGCCAGCAGTTGGACGGCGGGTGAAGAGACCCAGTACTTC.

This clonotype was counted a few times. The genes are TRBV7-2 and TRBJ2-3; TRBD2 matches at 12 bases. The germline V gene has CDR1 SGHTA and CDR2 FQGNSA. Trimming cost V 4 bases and J 2 bases; bases outside gene matches: 7. The CDR3 sequence is 17 residues long. CDR3 loop: CASSSRTSGKATDTQYF. CDR3 in DNA: TGTGCCAGCAGCTCTAGGACTAGCGGGAAGGCCACAGATACGCAGTATTTT. The full variable domain, with the rest looked up from reference TRBV7-2 and TRBJ2-3, is GAGVSQSPSNKVTEKGKDVELRCDPISGHTALYWYRQSLGQGLEFLIYFQGNSAPDKSGLPSDRFSAERTGGSVSTLTIQRTQQEDSAVYLCASSSRTSGKATDTQYFGPGTRLTVL.

This clonotype was recorded a few times. The chain combines TRBV20-1 with TRBJ2-5, with 13 bases lining up with TRBD2. V lost 0 bases to trimming and J lost 5 bases; unmatched junction nucleotides: 3. CDR1 is DFQATT, CDR2 SNEGSKA, per germline (reference sequence). The CDR3 extends over 15 amino acids. The CDR3 DNA sequence: TGCAGTGCTAGAGATCCACTAGCGGGAGGGGAGACCCAGTACTTC. Encoded protein: CSARDPLAGGETQYF.

This clonotype was seen only once. The chain recombines TRBV11-1 with TRBJ2-1, with a weak D call TRBD1 (7 bases). The CDR3 runs to 14 residues. V was clipped by 6 bases and J by 4 bases, with 13 bases between them. The germline V gene encodes CDR1 SGHAT and CDR2 FQDESV (reference sequence). Here the CDR3 reads CASSRRDRYNEQFF. The CDR3 bases are TGTGCCAGCAGTCGGAGGGACAGATACAATGAGCAGTTCTTC.